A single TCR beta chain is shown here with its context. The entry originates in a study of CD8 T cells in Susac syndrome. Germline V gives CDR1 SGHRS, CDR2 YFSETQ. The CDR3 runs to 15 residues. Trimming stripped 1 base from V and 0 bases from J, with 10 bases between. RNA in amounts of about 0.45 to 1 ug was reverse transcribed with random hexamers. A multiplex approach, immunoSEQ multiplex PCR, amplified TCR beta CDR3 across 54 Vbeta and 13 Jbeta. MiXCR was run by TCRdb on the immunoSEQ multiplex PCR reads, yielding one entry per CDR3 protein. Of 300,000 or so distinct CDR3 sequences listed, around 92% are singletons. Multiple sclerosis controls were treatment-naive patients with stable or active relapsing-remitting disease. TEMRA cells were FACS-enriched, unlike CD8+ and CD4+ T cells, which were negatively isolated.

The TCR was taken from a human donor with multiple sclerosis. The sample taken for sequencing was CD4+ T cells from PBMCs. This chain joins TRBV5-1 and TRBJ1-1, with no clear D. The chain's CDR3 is CASSLLASLNTEAFF. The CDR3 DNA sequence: TGCGCCAGCAGCTTGCTGGCCAGCTTGAACACTGAAGCTTTCTTT.